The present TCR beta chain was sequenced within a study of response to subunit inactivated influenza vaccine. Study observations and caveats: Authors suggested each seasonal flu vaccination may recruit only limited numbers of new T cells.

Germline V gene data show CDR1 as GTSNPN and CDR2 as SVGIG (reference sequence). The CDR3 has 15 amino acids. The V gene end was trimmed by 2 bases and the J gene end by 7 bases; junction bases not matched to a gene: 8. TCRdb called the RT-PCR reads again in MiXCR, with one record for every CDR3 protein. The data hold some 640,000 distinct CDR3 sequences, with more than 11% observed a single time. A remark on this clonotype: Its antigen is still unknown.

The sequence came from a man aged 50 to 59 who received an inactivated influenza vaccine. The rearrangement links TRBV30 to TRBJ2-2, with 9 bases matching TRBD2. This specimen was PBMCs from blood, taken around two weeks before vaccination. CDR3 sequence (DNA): TGTGCCTGGAGTAGGCTAGCGGGGCTGGTCGGGGAGCTGTTTTTT. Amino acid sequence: CAWSRLAGLVGELFF. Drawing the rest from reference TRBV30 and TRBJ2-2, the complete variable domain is SQTIHQWPATLVQPVGSPLSLECTVEGTSNPNLYWYRQAAGRGLQLLFYSVGIGQISSEVPQNLSASRPQDRQFILSSKKLLLSDSGFYLCAWSRLAGLVGELFFGEGSRLTVL.